The sequence of this TCR beta chain was determined in a study of blood T cell repertoires in COVID-19. Study background: In each case, the material was cDNA or gDNA derived from T cells, B-cell-depleted T cells, or PBMCs.

Authors' analysis steps: How many nucleated cells were present was estimated from reference gene primer amplification. TCRdb's table, derived via immunoSEQ multiplex PCR, lists solely in-frame clones and lacks some. V, J and clone size are those of that table, while D and trimming were read from the DNA. The sample holds about 130,000 clones, roughly 80% seen once. CDR3 length equals 15 residues. Trimming cost V 5 bases and J 6 bases; bases outside gene matches: 5. Per germline, CDR1 MNHNY and CDR2 SVGAGI (reference sequence). Either two negative PCRs, clearance, or symptom resolution qualified Cohort 3 donors as recovered. This clone was detected a few times.

The sequence came from a man between 50 and 59 years old who had recovered from COVID-19. The V gene is TRBV6-6, the J gene TRBJ1-6; 9 bases agree with TRBD1. The source material was PBMCs or T cells enriched from blood (not recorded which). The CDR3, as DNA: TGTGCCAGCAGTATCACAGGGGGCGTTAATTCACCCCTCCACTTT. Its protein is CASSITGGVNSPLHF.